This TCR beta chain appears in the sequencing data of a study of T-cell reconstitution after alpha-beta-depleted transplantation in children. General study findings and limits: The origin of alpha-beta T cells about two months after transplant was reportedly several hundred expanded graft clones. The main origin of T-cell counts and diversity one year after transplant was newly produced T cells. Day-60 TCRbeta diversity that was high in some patients was derived from surviving recipient T cells and thymic progenitors.

The CDR3 sequence is 12 residues long. The germline V and J ends were trimmed by 6 bases and 6 bases, with 12 bases remaining between them. This sample's TCRbeta library carried unique molecular identifier barcodes. One entry per CDR3 protein results from TCRdb running MiXCR on the PCR reads. The sample lists some 200,000 distinct CDR3 sequences, about 11% occurring once. Details on this clonotype: Its antigen is currently unknown.

This chain links TRBV12-3 or TRBV12-4 with TRBJ2-7; D remains ambiguous. This sequence originates from a child in the first two years of life with acute myeloid leukemia, due to receive a stem cell transplant. The specimen was PBMCs, collected before TCRalphabeta/CD19-depleted stem cell transplant. The CDR3 bases are TGTGCCAGCAGCGGGCCACGGCCCGAGCAGTACTTC. Protein: CASSGPRPEQYF.